Here is one TCR beta chain with its context. The antigen it binds to is not known. No much larger clonotype is one base removed from it; base qualities were not supplied. A distance of 12 bases separates the germline ends of V and J, which lose 3 bases and 3 bases respectively. The germline V gene (reference sequence) provides CDR1 GTSNPN and CDR2 SVGIG. From its cysteine to its phenylalanine, the CDR3 spans 14 amino acids. Of the read, only the CDR3 DNA is kept; its 42 bases are in frame from base 1. This specimen belongs to a study of OX40 agonist ivuxolimab in advanced cancers. Broadly, across the study: The costimulatory receptor OX40 (CD134) was targeted by ivuxolimab, a fully human IgG2 agonistic monoclonal antibody. The paper reports the monotherapy dose-escalation portion (N of about 50 patients) of the phase I ivuxolimab trial. Among the roughly 50 dose-escalation patients, about 20 had hepatocellular carcinoma, around 15 melanoma, 9 renal cell carcinoma and 9 head and neck cancer. Patients were allowed to have had prior anti-PD-1, anti-PD-L1 or anti-CTLA-4 therapy, and 40% to 45% of the dose-escalation patients had been treated with checkpoint inhibitors. Peripheral TCRbeta sequencing aimed to test whether ivuxolimab altered TCR sequence diversity and caused clonal T-cell expansion. In the dose-escalation cohort, around four fifths of patients were male, and the mean age was roughly 60 years with a range of roughly 23 to 90. Partial responses occurred in three dose-escalation patients: two with cutaneous melanoma and one with hepatocellular carcinoma. Intravenous ivuxolimab was administered to patients every 2 weeks at six dose levels: 0.01, 0.1, 0.3, 1.5, 3 and 10 mg/kg. Results and caveats for the whole study, not just this receptor: At doses of 0.1 to 3.0 mg/kg, clonal expansion of both CD4+ and CD8+ T cells in blood was seen between baseline and week 6. In the 0.1-3.0 mg/kg groups, partial responders had among the lowest normalized peripheral clonal expansion, particularly in CD8+ T cells. After ivuxolimab, expanded clones were on average more numerous among CD8+ T cells than among CD4+ T cells. Low levels of normalized T-cell clonal expansion were also seen in some patients who did not respond. Which antigens the clonally expanded peripheral T cells were specific for was not determined.

For sequencing of the TCRbeta CDR3 region, genomic DNA was extracted from the sorted cells. The immunoSEQ Assay was used for sequencing of TCRbeta CDR3 regions. TCRdb provides this immuneACCESS table in a form limited to in-frame rearrangements. Some clones are lacking; in checked studies, under half of them reflect an unresolved V gene, and why the rest are absent is not known. The sample records 80,000 to 100,000 clones, less than 95% of which are singletons. The ten largest clones add up to under 2% of the sample. The trial excluded patients who had a history of autoimmune disease or who were on systemic immunosuppression. In every dose cohort, peripheral blood was drawn for TCR sequencing at baseline, cycle 4 day 1, and cycle 7 day 1. The samples were taken from a phase I, first-in-human, multicenter, open-label dose-escalation trial of ivuxolimab. Adults with locally advanced or metastatic melanoma, renal cell carcinoma, hepatocellular carcinoma or head and neck squamous cell carcinoma were enrolled in the trial. Before TCR sequencing, CD4+ and CD8+ T cells were separately sorted from peripheral blood.

The sequencing used CD4+ or CD8+ T cells sorted from blood, collected in a trial of the OX40 agonist ivuxolimab. The receptor's source is an adult with an advanced solid tumor such as melanoma, head and neck, liver or kidney cancer. The rearrangement combines TRBV30 with TRBJ2-1, with the D call perhaps TRBD1 or TRBD2, each one matching 5 bases. The CDR3 region has the sequence CAWSEGQFYNEQFF. The base sequence is TGTGCCTGGAGCGAGGGGCAGTTCTACAATGAGCAGTTCTTC.